This T cell receptor (beta chain) was sequenced for a study of T cell responses to AZD1222 COVID-19 vaccine. TCRdb's table, derived via immunoSEQ multiplex PCR, lists solely in-frame clones and lacks some. The repertoire holds tens of thousands of clones, 81% seen once, with 20% to 30% in the top ten. CDR1 is SNHLY and CDR2 is FYNNEI in the germline V gene. The CDR3 runs 15 residues. V shed 3 bases and J shed 4 bases, with 13 bases lying between them. Points from the study as a whole: Just five to seven AZD1222 recipients tested seropositive at baseline. Clonal diversity was possibly underestimated; the donors were predominantly white British and more often female. Nearly half of unique spike-specific TCRs reportedly avoided B.1.351 and B.1.1.7 mutated regions. Spike-wide vaccine-associated CD4 TCRs dominated at 160-218 and 743-854.

As for this clone: Its specificity is unknown.

This specimen consisted of peripheral blood, obtained 28 days after the second AZD1222 dose. The TCR was taken from an adult who received the AZD1222 COVID-19 vaccine. The gene calls are TRBV2 and TRBJ1-5; D gene uncertain. The CDR3 DNA follows: TGTGCCAGCAGTGAGAGTATTCCTGGGAATCAGCCCCAGCATTTT. As protein: CASSESIPGNQPQHF.